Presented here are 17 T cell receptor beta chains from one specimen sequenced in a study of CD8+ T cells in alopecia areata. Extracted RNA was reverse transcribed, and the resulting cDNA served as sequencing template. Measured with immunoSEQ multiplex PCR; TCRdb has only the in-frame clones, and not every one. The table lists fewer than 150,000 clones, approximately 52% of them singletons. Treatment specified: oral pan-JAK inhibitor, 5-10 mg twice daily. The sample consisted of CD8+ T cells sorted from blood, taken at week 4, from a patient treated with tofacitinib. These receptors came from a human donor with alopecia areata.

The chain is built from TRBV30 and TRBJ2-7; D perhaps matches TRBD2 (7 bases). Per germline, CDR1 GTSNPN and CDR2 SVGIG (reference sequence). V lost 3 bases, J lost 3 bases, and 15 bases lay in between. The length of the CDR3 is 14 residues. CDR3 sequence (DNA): TGTGCCTGGAGGACCCCAGGGGACTACTACGAGCAGTACTTC. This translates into CAWRTPGDYYEQYF.

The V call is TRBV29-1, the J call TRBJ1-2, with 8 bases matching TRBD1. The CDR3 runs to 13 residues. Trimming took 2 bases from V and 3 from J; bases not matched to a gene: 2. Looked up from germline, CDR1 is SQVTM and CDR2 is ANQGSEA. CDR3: CSVEPTGDYGYTF. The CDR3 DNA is TGCAGCGTTGAACCGACAGGGGACTATGGCTACACCTTC.

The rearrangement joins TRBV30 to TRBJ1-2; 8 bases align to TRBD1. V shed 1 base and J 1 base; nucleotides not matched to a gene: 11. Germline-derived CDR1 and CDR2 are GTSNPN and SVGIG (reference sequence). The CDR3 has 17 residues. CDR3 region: CAWSGFSDRDGNYGYTF. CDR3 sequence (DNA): TGTGCCTGGAGTGGGTTTTCGGACAGGGACGGTAACTATGGCTACACCTTC.

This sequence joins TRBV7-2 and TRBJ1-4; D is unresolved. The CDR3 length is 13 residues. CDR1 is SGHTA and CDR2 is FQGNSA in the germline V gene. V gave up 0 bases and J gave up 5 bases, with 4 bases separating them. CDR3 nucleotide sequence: TGTGCCAGCAGCTTAGCGTGGAATGAAAAACTGTTTTTT. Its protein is CASSLAWNEKLFF.

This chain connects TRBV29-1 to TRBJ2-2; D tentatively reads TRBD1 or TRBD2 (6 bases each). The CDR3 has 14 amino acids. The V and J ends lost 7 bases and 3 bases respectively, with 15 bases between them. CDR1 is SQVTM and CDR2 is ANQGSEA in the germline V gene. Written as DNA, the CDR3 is TGCAGCGCGGGGATCGGGGGCGACACCGGGGAGCTGTTTTTT. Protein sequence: CSAGIGGDTGELFF.

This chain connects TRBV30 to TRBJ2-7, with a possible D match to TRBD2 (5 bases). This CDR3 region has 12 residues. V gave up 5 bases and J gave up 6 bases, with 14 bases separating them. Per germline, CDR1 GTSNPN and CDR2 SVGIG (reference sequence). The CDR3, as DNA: TGTGCCTGGGGGCGCGGGCTCGGCGAGCAGTACTTC. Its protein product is CAWGRGLGEQYF.

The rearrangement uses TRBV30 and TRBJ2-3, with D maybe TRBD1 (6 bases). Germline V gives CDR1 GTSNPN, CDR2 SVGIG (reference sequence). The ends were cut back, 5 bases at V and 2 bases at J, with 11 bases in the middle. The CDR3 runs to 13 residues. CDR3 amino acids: CAWQGYYTDTQYF. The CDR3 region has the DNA TGTGCCTGGCAGGGGTACTACACAGATACGCAGTATTTT.

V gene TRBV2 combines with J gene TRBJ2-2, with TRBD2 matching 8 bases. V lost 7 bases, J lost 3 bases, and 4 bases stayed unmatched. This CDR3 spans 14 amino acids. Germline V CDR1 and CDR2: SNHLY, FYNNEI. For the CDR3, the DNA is TGTGCCAGCATCGGGACTAGTTACACCGGGGAGCTGTTTTTT. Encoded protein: CASIGTSYTGELFF.

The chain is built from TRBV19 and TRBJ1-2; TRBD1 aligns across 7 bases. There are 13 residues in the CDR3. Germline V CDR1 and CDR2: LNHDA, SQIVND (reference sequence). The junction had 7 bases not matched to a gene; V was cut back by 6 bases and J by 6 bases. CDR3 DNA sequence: TGTGCCAGTAGCGAGACAGGGTTGGATGGCTACACCTTC. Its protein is CASSETGLDGYTF.

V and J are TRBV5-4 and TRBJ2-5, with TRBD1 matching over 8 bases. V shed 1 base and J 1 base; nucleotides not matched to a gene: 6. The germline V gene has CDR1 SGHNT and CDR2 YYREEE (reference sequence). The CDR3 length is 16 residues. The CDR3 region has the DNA TGTGCCAGCAGCTTGATCGCAGGGGGCCTCCAAGAGACCCAGTACTTC. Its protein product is CASSLIAGGLQETQYF. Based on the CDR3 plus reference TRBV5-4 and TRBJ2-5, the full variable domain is ETGVTQSPTHLIKTRGQQVTLRCSSQSGHNTVSWYQQALGQGPQFIFQYYREEENGRGNFPPRFSGLQFPNYSSELNVNALELDDSALYLCASSLIAGGLQETQYFGPGTRLLVL.

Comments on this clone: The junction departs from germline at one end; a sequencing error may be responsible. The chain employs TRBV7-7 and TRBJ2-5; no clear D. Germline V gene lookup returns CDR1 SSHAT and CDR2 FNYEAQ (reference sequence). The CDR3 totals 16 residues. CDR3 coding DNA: TGTGCTAGCAGCTTAGGCTCTATGGGCCGCCAAGAGACCCAGTACTTC. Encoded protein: CASSLGSMGRQETQYF.

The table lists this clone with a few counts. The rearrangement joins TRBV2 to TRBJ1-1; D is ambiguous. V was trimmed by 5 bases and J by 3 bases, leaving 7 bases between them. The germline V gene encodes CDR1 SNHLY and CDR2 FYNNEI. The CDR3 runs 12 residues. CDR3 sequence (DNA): TGTGCCAGCAGTTACATGGACACTGAAGCTTTCTTT. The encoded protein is CASSYMDTEAFF.

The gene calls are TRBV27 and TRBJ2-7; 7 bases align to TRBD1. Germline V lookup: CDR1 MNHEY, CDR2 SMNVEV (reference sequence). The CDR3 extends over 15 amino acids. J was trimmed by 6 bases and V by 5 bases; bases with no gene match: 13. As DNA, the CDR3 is TGTGCCAGCAGTCCACAGGGGTATGTGGTATCCGAGCAGTACTTC. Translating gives CASSPQGYVVSEQYF.

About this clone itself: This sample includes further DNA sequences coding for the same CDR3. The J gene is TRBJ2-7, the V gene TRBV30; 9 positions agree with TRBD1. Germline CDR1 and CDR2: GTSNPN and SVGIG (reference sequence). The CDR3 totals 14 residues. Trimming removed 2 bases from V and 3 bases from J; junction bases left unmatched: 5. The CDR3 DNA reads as TGTGCCTGGAGTTTGACAGGGGGGATCTACGAGCAGTACTTC. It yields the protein CAWSLTGGIYEQYF. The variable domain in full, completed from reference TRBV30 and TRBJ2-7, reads SQTIHQWPATLVQPVGSPLSLECTVEGTSNPNLYWYRQAAGRGLQLLFYSVGIGQISSEVPQNLSASRPQDRQFILSSKKLLLSDSGFYLCAWSLTGGIYEQYFGPGTRLTVT.

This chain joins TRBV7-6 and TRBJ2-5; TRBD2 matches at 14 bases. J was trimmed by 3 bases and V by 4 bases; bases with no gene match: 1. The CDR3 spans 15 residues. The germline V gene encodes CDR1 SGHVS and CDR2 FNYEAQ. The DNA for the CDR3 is TGTGCCAGCAGCTCGGGACTAGCGGGGGAAGAGACCCAGTACTTC. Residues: CASSSGLAGEETQYF.

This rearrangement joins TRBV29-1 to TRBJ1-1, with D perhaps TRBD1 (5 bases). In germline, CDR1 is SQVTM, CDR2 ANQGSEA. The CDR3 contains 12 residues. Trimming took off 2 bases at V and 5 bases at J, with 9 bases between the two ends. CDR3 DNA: TGCAGCGTTGAAAGCGAGGGGACTGAAGCTTTCTTT. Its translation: CSVESEGTEAFF.

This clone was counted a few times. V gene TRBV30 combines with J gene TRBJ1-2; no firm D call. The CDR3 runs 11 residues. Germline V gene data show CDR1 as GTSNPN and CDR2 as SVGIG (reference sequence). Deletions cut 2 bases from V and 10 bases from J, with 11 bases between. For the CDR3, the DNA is TGTGCCTGGAGTCAGCTGGGAACCTACACCTTC. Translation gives CAWSQLGTYTF.